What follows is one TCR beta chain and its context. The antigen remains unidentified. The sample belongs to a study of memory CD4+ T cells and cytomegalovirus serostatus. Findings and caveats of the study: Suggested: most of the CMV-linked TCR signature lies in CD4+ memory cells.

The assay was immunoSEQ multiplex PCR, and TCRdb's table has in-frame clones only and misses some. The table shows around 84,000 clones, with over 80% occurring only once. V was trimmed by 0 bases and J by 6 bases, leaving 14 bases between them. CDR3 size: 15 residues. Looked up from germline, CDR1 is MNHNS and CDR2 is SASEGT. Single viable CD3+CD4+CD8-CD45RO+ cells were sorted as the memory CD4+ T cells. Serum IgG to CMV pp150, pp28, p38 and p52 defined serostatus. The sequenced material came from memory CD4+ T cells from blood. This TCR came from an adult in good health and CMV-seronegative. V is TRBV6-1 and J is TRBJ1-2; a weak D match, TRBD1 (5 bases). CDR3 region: CASSEASGQKNGYTF. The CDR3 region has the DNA TGTGCCAGCAGTGAAGCTTCGGGGCAGAAGAATGGCTACACCTTC.